These T cell receptor beta chains were read from a single sample in a study of T cells after yellow fever vaccination. TCRdb reprocessed the 5' RACE reads with MiXCR, giving one entry per CDR3 protein. The table includes around 250,000 distinct CDR3 sequences, about 5% detected once. Sequenced material: CD4+ T cells sorted from PBMCs, taken on the day of the yellow fever booster vaccination. Source of these receptors: a man between 18 and 35 years old who received the YFV17D yellow fever vaccine. CDR3s include the opening cysteine and the closing phenylalanine or tryptophan. Fields, in order: V gene, clone size, D gene, J gene, CDR3 protein, CDR3 DNA. A D gene is named only where the DNA matches it firmly. The listing skips clone size in some rows; elsewhere it reads once, few, many or a size class.

v_call: TRBV6-4
clone_size: .
d_call: TRBD1
j_call: TRBJ2-1
cdr3_aa: CASSDETGFMQFF
cdr3_nt: TGTGCCAGCAGTGACGAGACAGGGTTTATGCAGTTCTTC

v_call: TRBV20-1
clone_size: many
d_call: .
j_call: TRBJ2-5
cdr3_aa: CSARVRDRGRETQYF
cdr3_nt: TGCAGTGCTAGAGTTAGGGATAGGGGTAGGGAGACCCAGTACTTC

v_call: TRBV5-1
clone_size: many
d_call: TRBD1
j_call: TRBJ2-1
cdr3_aa: CASGRDRGNNEQFF
cdr3_nt: TGCGCCAGCGGCCGGGACAGGGGTAACAATGAGCAGTTCTTC

v_call: TRBV20-1
clone_size: .
d_call: TRBD2
j_call: TRBJ2-1
cdr3_aa: CSAFGGDSYNEQFF
cdr3_nt: TGCAGTGCTTTTGGGGGGGACTCCTACAATGAGCAGTTCTTC

v_call: TRBV6-2/TRBV6-3
clone_size: many
d_call: .
j_call: TRBJ2-1
cdr3_aa: CATRRYNEQFF
cdr3_nt: TGTGCCACCCGACGGTACAATGAGCAGTTCTTC

v_call: TRBV20-1
clone_size: many
d_call: TRBD2
j_call: TRBJ2-5
cdr3_aa: CSARLAGVRETQYF
cdr3_nt: TGCAGTGCCCGACTAGCGGGGGTGCGGGAGACCCAGTACTTC

v_call: TRBV7-8
clone_size: few
d_call: .
j_call: TRBJ2-2
cdr3_aa: CASSLPRFGRAAGELFF
cdr3_nt: TGTGCCAGCAGCTTACCCCGGTTCGGCAGGGCGGCCGGGGAGCTGTTTTTT

v_call: TRBV6-5
clone_size: .
d_call: .
j_call: TRBJ2-6
cdr3_aa: CASSYSVAVSGANVLTF
cdr3_nt: TGTGCCAGCAGTTACTCGGTTGCTGTTTCTGGGGCCAACGTCCTGACTTTC

v_call: TRBV19
clone_size: .
d_call: .
j_call: TRBJ1-1
cdr3_aa: CASSRIGLNTEAFF
cdr3_nt: TGTGCCAGTAGCCGGATCGGTCTGAACACTGAAGCTTTCTTT

v_call: TRBV6-5
clone_size: .
d_call: .
j_call: TRBJ2-7
cdr3_aa: CGSSLLLTVHEQYF
cdr3_nt: TGTGGCAGCAGCCTCCTTCTGACGGTCCACGAGCAGTACTTC

v_call: TRBV5-6
clone_size: few
d_call: .
j_call: TRBJ1-5
cdr3_aa: CASSLGRGRGTQHF
cdr3_nt: TGTGCCAGCAGCTTGGGGAGGGGCAGAGGTACCCAGCATTTT

v_call: TRBV7-9
clone_size: few
d_call: .
j_call: TRBJ2-3
cdr3_aa: CAGTDYRGTDTQYF
cdr3_nt: TGTGCCGGGACCGATTATCGGGGAACAGATACGCAGTATTTT

v_call: TRBV6-2/TRBV6-3
clone_size: many
d_call: .
j_call: TRBJ1-1
cdr3_aa: CASSDYTEAFF
cdr3_nt: TGTGCCAGCAGTGATTACACTGAAGCTTTCTTT

v_call: TRBV10-3
clone_size: few
d_call: .
j_call: TRBJ2-3
cdr3_aa: CAIGKVNSADTQYF
cdr3_nt: TGTGCCATCGGGAAGGTAAACAGCGCAGATACGCAGTATTTT

v_call: TRBV20-1
clone_size: .
d_call: .
j_call: TRBJ1-1
cdr3_aa: CSAARVPEAFF
cdr3_nt: TGCAGTGCGGCGCGGGTACCTGAAGCTTTCTTT

v_call: TRBV7-9
clone_size: .
d_call: .
j_call: TRBJ1-2
cdr3_aa: CASGGAFPYGYTF
cdr3_nt: TGTGCCAGCGGGGGGGCCTTTCCCTATGGCTACACCTTC

v_call: TRBV20-1
clone_size: many
d_call: TRBD2
j_call: TRBJ2-3
cdr3_aa: CSGGLAGGSTDTQYF
cdr3_nt: TGCAGTGGCGGACTAGCGGGGGGCAGCACAGATACGCAGTATTTT

v_call: TRBV5-6
clone_size: few
d_call: TRBD1
j_call: TRBJ1-1
cdr3_aa: CASSWAGTDFGTEAFF
cdr3_nt: TGTGCCAGCAGCTGGGCCGGGACAGACTTTGGCACTGAAGCTTTCTTT

v_call: TRBV29-1
clone_size: many
d_call: .
j_call: TRBJ1-1
cdr3_aa: CSVGLGVTETEAFF
cdr3_nt: TGCAGCGTTGGTTTAGGGGTTACCGAGACTGAAGCTTTCTTT

v_call: TRBV12-3/TRBV12-4
clone_size: few
d_call: TRBD1
j_call: TRBJ1-1
cdr3_aa: CASSLTGVVNTEAFF
cdr3_nt: TGTGCCAGCAGTTTGACAGGGGTGGTGAACACTGAAGCTTTCTTT

v_call: TRBV15
clone_size: few
d_call: TRBD1
j_call: TRBJ2-5
cdr3_aa: CATSRRQGKSQETQYF
cdr3_nt: TGTGCCACCAGCAGAAGACAGGGCAAAAGCCAAGAGACCCAGTACTTC

v_call: TRBV7-2
clone_size: many
d_call: .
j_call: TRBJ1-3
cdr3_aa: CASSIGQFSGNTIYF
cdr3_nt: TGTGCCAGCAGCATTGGACAATTCTCTGGAAACACCATATATTTT

v_call: TRBV5-1
clone_size: .
d_call: TRBD1
j_call: TRBJ1-4
cdr3_aa: CASSLRQGAVEKLFF
cdr3_nt: TGCGCCAGCAGCTTGCGACAGGGGGCGGTTGAAAAACTGTTTTTT

v_call: TRBV4-1
clone_size: few
d_call: .
j_call: TRBJ1-5
cdr3_aa: CASSQDGRGQPQHF
cdr3_nt: TGCGCCAGCAGTCAGGACGGCCGCGGGCAACCCCAGCATTTT

v_call: TRBV12-3/TRBV12-4
clone_size: .
d_call: .
j_call: TRBJ1-4
cdr3_aa: CASSFGLNEKLFF
cdr3_nt: TGTGCCAGCAGTTTCGGGCTTAATGAAAAACTGTTTTTT

v_call: TRBV2
clone_size: few
d_call: .
j_call: TRBJ2-5
cdr3_aa: CASSVSDQETQYF
cdr3_nt: TGTGCCAGCAGTGTATCGGACCAAGAGACCCAGTACTTC

v_call: TRBV29-1
clone_size: few
d_call: TRBD1
j_call: TRBJ1-1
cdr3_aa: CSVWTGRNTEAFF
cdr3_nt: TGCAGCGTTTGGACAGGGAGGAACACTGAAGCTTTCTTT

v_call: TRBV3-1
clone_size: many
d_call: .
j_call: TRBJ1-5
cdr3_aa: CASSQESSGNQPQHF
cdr3_nt: TGTGCCAGCAGCCAAGAATCTTCGGGGAATCAGCCCCAGCATTTT

v_call: TRBV3-1
clone_size: .
d_call: .
j_call: TRBJ1-6
cdr3_aa: CASSRGRQGRSPLHF
cdr3_nt: TGTGCCAGCAGCCGCGGTAGGCAGGGACGCTCACCCCTCCACTTT

v_call: TRBV7-9
clone_size: .
d_call: .
j_call: TRBJ2-2
cdr3_aa: CASIPRGRNTGELFF
cdr3_nt: TGTGCCAGCATCCCGAGAGGTCGCAACACCGGGGAGCTGTTTTTT

v_call: TRBV6-2/TRBV6-3
clone_size: many
d_call: .
j_call: TRBJ2-1
cdr3_aa: CASSYRALDEQFF
cdr3_nt: TGTGCCAGCAGTTACAGAGCGTTGGATGAGCAGTTCTTC

v_call: TRBV5-1
clone_size: .
d_call: TRBD1
j_call: TRBJ1-2
cdr3_aa: CASSTMPGTGVNYGYTF
cdr3_nt: TGCGCCAGCAGCACAATGCCCGGGACAGGGGTCAACTATGGCTACACCTTC

v_call: TRBV4-1
clone_size: few
d_call: .
j_call: TRBJ2-3
cdr3_aa: CASSQGRVPRSTDTQYF
cdr3_nt: TGCGCCAGCAGCCAAGGAAGAGTGCCCCGGAGCACAGATACGCAGTATTTT

v_call: TRBV6-2/TRBV6-3
clone_size: .
d_call: .
j_call: TRBJ2-1
cdr3_aa: CASSYLRGSYNEQFF
cdr3_nt: TGTGCCAGCAGTTACTTGAGGGGTTCCTACAATGAGCAGTTCTTC

v_call: TRBV5-1
clone_size: .
d_call: .
j_call: TRBJ1-1
cdr3_aa: CASSFFGSGNTEAFF
cdr3_nt: TGCGCCAGCAGCTTCTTTGGGTCGGGGAACACTGAAGCTTTCTTT

v_call: TRBV11-3
clone_size: many
d_call: .
j_call: TRBJ2-2
cdr3_aa: CASSLLGSGELFF
cdr3_nt: TGTGCCAGCAGCTTACTGGGCTCCGGGGAGCTGTTTTTT

v_call: TRBV3-1
clone_size: many
d_call: .
j_call: TRBJ2-7
cdr3_aa: CASSSTGISYEQYF
cdr3_nt: TGTGCCAGCAGCTCTACAGGGATCTCCTACGAGCAGTACTTC

v_call: TRBV5-6
clone_size: .
d_call: TRBD1
j_call: TRBJ2-2
cdr3_aa: CASSSNGQGRRTGELFF
cdr3_nt: TGTGCCAGCAGCTCAAATGGACAGGGTAGGAGGACCGGGGAGCTGTTTTTT

v_call: TRBV28
clone_size: .
d_call: .
j_call: TRBJ1-2
cdr3_aa: CASSYLGGYGYTF
cdr3_nt: TGTGCCAGCAGCTACTTAGGGGGCTATGGCTACACCTTC

v_call: TRBV7-2
clone_size: .
d_call: .
j_call: TRBJ1-5
cdr3_aa: CASSLWREGFTWWQPQHF
cdr3_nt: TGTGCCAGCAGCTTGTGGAGGGAGGGGTTTACGTGGTGGCAGCCCCAGCATTTT

v_call: TRBV4-3
clone_size: .
d_call: .
j_call: TRBJ1-2
cdr3_aa: CASSPSRGVYGYTF
cdr3_nt: TGCGCCAGCAGCCCAAGTAGGGGCGTCTATGGCTACACCTTC

v_call: TRBV6-2/TRBV6-3
clone_size: .
d_call: TRBD1
j_call: TRBJ1-5
cdr3_aa: CASSYPGQGTTYSNQPQHF
cdr3_nt: TGTGCCAGCAGTTATCCGGGACAGGGGACCACTTATAGCAATCAGCCCCAGCATTTT

v_call: TRBV5-1
clone_size: many
d_call: .
j_call: TRBJ2-5
cdr3_aa: CASSLETPQGAQYF
cdr3_nt: TGCGCCAGCAGCTTGGAGACGCCACAGGGAGCCCAGTACTTC

v_call: TRBV2
clone_size: many
d_call: .
j_call: TRBJ2-3
cdr3_aa: CASRGWVEGTQYF
cdr3_nt: TGTGCCAGCAGGGGCTGGGTTGAGGGAACGCAGTATTTT

v_call: TRBV7-2
clone_size: many
d_call: TRBD2
j_call: TRBJ2-1
cdr3_aa: CASSLVSRGLADNEQFF
cdr3_nt: TGTGCCAGCAGCTTGGTCTCTCGGGGACTAGCTGACAATGAGCAGTTCTTC

v_call: TRBV4-3
clone_size: few
d_call: .
j_call: TRBJ2-2
cdr3_aa: CASSQRDKNTGELFF
cdr3_nt: TGCGCCAGCAGCCAAAGGGACAAGAACACCGGGGAGCTGTTTTTT

v_call: TRBV10-3
clone_size: many
d_call: .
j_call: TRBJ2-2
cdr3_aa: CAIRRGVNPLGGELFF
cdr3_nt: TGTGCCATCCGGAGGGGAGTTAATCCCCTCGGCGGGGAGCTGTTTTTT